This T cell receptor (beta chain) was identified in a study of identical twins. Each donor was a healthy Caucasian. TCRdb recomputed calls from the 5' RACE reads with MiXCR, one row per CDR3 protein. This repertoire shows about 890,000 distinct CDR3 sequences, roughly an eighth found once; its top ten account for 1.5% to 2%. This clonotype has ten or more counts. These same records also appear under a second study, on yellow fever vaccine responses in identical twins. According to that study: Vaccine-induced T cell responses in twins were reportedly observed to appear partly convergent, partly personalized.

Sequencing input: PBMCs. This sequence was found in a woman between 18 and 30 years old in good health.

In DNA form, the CDR3 reads TGTGCCAGCAGACCCGGGACAGTCTCCTACGAGCAGTACTTC. Protein product: CASRPGTVSYEQYF. The chain has TRBV6-1 and TRBJ2-7, with TRBD1 matching over 7 bases. The V segment lost 6 bases and the J segment 0 bases; nucleotides outside the gene matches: 5. This CDR3 has 14 amino acids. The germline CDR1 and CDR2 sequences are MNHNS and SASEGT.